These T cell receptor beta chains were read from a single sample in a study of response to subunit inactivated influenza vaccine. Each CDR3 protein gets one entry after TCRdb re-called the RT-PCR reads with MiXCR. The table lists more than 550,000 distinct CDR3 sequences, about 10% of them singletons. Sequenced material: PBMCs from blood, taken on the day of vaccination. All receptors derive from a man between 50 and 59 years old who received an inactivated influenza vaccine. Both conserved end residues are part of each CDR3. Fields, in order: J gene, clone size, V gene, CDR3 length, D gene, CDR3 protein, CDR3 DNA. D genes are given only for firm matches. Not every row has a clone size; where given, it reads once, few, many or a size class.

j_call: TRBJ1-4; clone_size: few; v_call: TRBV2; cdr3_length: 14; d_call: .; cdr3_aa: CASSEIMINEKLFF; cdr3_nt: TGTGCCAGCAGTGAAATTATGATTAATGAAAAACTGTTTTTT
j_call: TRBJ1-1; clone_size: .; v_call: TRBV2; cdr3_length: 12; d_call: .; cdr3_aa: CASIGLGVGAFF; cdr3_nt: TGTGCCAGCATCGGGTTGGGGGTTGGAGCTTTCTTT
j_call: TRBJ1-1; clone_size: .; v_call: TRBV12-3/TRBV12-4; cdr3_length: 17; d_call: TRBD1; cdr3_aa: CASSRGQGGVGNTEAFF; cdr3_nt: TGTGCCAGCAGCCGGGGACAGGGCGGAGTAGGGAACACTGAAGCTTTCTTT
j_call: TRBJ2-7; clone_size: .; v_call: TRBV12-3/TRBV12-4; cdr3_length: 15; d_call: TRBD2; cdr3_aa: CASSSGLAGYGEQYF; cdr3_nt: TGTGCCAGCAGTTCCGGACTAGCGGGATACGGCGAGCAGTACTTC
j_call: TRBJ2-2; clone_size: few; v_call: TRBV12-3/TRBV12-4; cdr3_length: 14; d_call: .; cdr3_aa: CASTMTPNTGELFF; cdr3_nt: TGTGCCAGCACCATGACACCGAACACCGGGGAGCTGTTTTTT
j_call: TRBJ1-4; clone_size: many; v_call: TRBV15; cdr3_length: 14; d_call: TRBD1; cdr3_aa: CATSGDRGSEKLFF; cdr3_nt: TGTGCCACCAGCGGAGACAGGGGCAGCGAAAAACTGTTTTTT
j_call: TRBJ2-3; clone_size: few; v_call: TRBV20-1; cdr3_length: 15; d_call: .; cdr3_aa: CSAAPGSRSTDTQYF; cdr3_nt: TGCAGTGCCGCCCCAGGGTCTAGGAGCACAGATACGCAGTATTTT
j_call: TRBJ2-3; clone_size: few; v_call: TRBV7-9; cdr3_length: 14; d_call: TRBD2; cdr3_aa: CAVSRGGSTDTQYF; cdr3_nt: TGTGCAGTTAGCCGGGGGGGAAGCACAGATACGCAGTATTTT
j_call: TRBJ2-7; clone_size: many; v_call: TRBV2; cdr3_length: 14; d_call: TRBD1; cdr3_aa: CASTWTGGSYEQYF; cdr3_nt: TGTGCCAGCACTTGGACAGGGGGTTCCTACGAGCAGTACTTC
j_call: TRBJ2-2; clone_size: few; v_call: TRBV27; cdr3_length: 15; d_call: TRBD1; cdr3_aa: CASSFDRGIAGELFF; cdr3_nt: TGTGCCAGCAGTTTCGACAGGGGAATTGCCGGGGAGCTGTTTTTT
j_call: TRBJ2-3; clone_size: few; v_call: TRBV5-1; cdr3_length: 18; d_call: .; cdr3_aa: CASSLAPGGGEFSDTQYF; cdr3_nt: TGCGCCAGCAGCTTGGCCCCAGGAGGGGGCGAATTTTCTGATACGCAGTATTTT
j_call: TRBJ2-7; clone_size: .; v_call: TRBV6-1; cdr3_length: 14; d_call: TRBD2; cdr3_aa: CASSGTSGVDEQYF; cdr3_nt: TGTGCCAGCAGTGGAACTAGCGGGGTCGACGAGCAGTACTTC
j_call: TRBJ2-4; clone_size: .; v_call: TRBV15; cdr3_length: 13; d_call: .; cdr3_aa: CATSKTLDSIQYF; cdr3_nt: TGTGCCACCAGCAAAACTCTAGATTCCATTCAGTACTTC
j_call: TRBJ2-2; clone_size: .; v_call: TRBV7-9; cdr3_length: 15; d_call: .; cdr3_aa: CASSPIGRDTGELFF; cdr3_nt: TGTGCCAGCAGCCCGATCGGAAGGGACACCGGGGAGCTGTTTTTT
j_call: TRBJ2-4; clone_size: few; v_call: TRBV5-1; cdr3_length: 17; d_call: .; cdr3_aa: CASSRTPGELGKNIQYF; cdr3_nt: TGCGCCAGCAGCCGAACACCAGGGGAGTTAGGCAAAAACATTCAGTACTTC
j_call: TRBJ2-4; clone_size: .; v_call: TRBV20-1; cdr3_length: 15; d_call: TRBD2; cdr3_aa: CSARDVKAGENIQYF; cdr3_nt: TGCAGTGCTAGAGATGTGAAGGCGGGGGAAAACATTCAGTACTTC
j_call: TRBJ2-3; clone_size: many; v_call: TRBV29-1; cdr3_length: 12; d_call: TRBD1; cdr3_aa: CSGGQGTDTQYF; cdr3_nt: TGCAGCGGAGGACAGGGGACAGATACGCAGTATTTT
j_call: TRBJ2-5; clone_size: .; v_call: TRBV12-3/TRBV12-4; cdr3_length: 17; d_call: .; cdr3_aa: CASSLDLQGGAQETQYF; cdr3_nt: TGTGCCAGCAGTTTAGATTTACAGGGGGGGGCCCAAGAGACCCAGTACTTC
j_call: TRBJ2-3; clone_size: .; v_call: TRBV6-2/TRBV6-3; cdr3_length: 18; d_call: .; cdr3_aa: CASSYSGSGGQVTDTQYF; cdr3_nt: TGTGCCAGCAGTTACTCCGGAAGCGGGGGACAGGTCACAGATACGCAGTATTTT
j_call: TRBJ2-1; clone_size: few; v_call: TRBV6-1; cdr3_length: 16; d_call: .; cdr3_aa: CASSPRPGQAYNEQFF; cdr3_nt: TGTGCCAGCAGCCCGCGTCCGGGACAAGCTTACAATGAGCAGTTCTTC
j_call: TRBJ2-3; clone_size: .; v_call: TRBV3-1; cdr3_length: 17; d_call: TRBD1; cdr3_aa: CASSQDRRTGYTDTQYF; cdr3_nt: TGTGCCAGCAGCCAAGATCGGAGGACAGGTTACACAGATACGCAGTATTTT
j_call: TRBJ2-5; clone_size: .; v_call: TRBV7-2; cdr3_length: 15; d_call: TRBD2; cdr3_aa: CASSFGGGAGETQYF; cdr3_nt: TGTGCCAGCAGCTTTGGCGGGGGGGCGGGGGAGACCCAGTACTTC
j_call: TRBJ2-7; clone_size: .; v_call: TRBV20-1; cdr3_length: 14; d_call: .; cdr3_aa: CSARVPRGSYEQYF; cdr3_nt: TGCAGTGCTAGAGTCCCCAGGGGCTCCTACGAGCAGTACTTC
j_call: TRBJ2-5; clone_size: few; v_call: TRBV5-1; cdr3_length: 14; d_call: .; cdr3_aa: CASSLKTSRETQYF; cdr3_nt: TGCGCCAGCAGCTTGAAGACCTCCAGAGAGACCCAGTACTTC
j_call: TRBJ1-4; clone_size: .; v_call: TRBV9; cdr3_length: 16; d_call: .; cdr3_aa: CASSVEGGRVNEKLFF; cdr3_nt: TGTGCCAGCAGCGTAGAAGGGGGACGCGTTAATGAAAAACTGTTTTTT
j_call: TRBJ2-3; clone_size: .; v_call: TRBV18; cdr3_length: 16; d_call: TRBD1; cdr3_aa: CASSPSGQLSTDTQYF; cdr3_nt: TGTGCCAGCTCACCATCGGGACAGCTGAGCACAGATACGCAGTATTTT
j_call: TRBJ2-3; clone_size: .; v_call: TRBV20-1; cdr3_length: 16; d_call: TRBD2; cdr3_aa: CSAGGIAGGSTDTQYF; cdr3_nt: TGCAGTGCTGGGGGAATAGCGGGTGGAAGCACAGATACGCAGTATTTT
j_call: TRBJ2-3; clone_size: .; v_call: TRBV12-3/TRBV12-4; cdr3_length: 12; d_call: .; cdr3_aa: CASMVSTDTQYF; cdr3_nt: TGTGCCAGCATGGTTAGCACAGATACGCAGTATTTT
j_call: TRBJ2-5; clone_size: .; v_call: TRBV12-3/TRBV12-4; cdr3_length: 17; d_call: .; cdr3_aa: CASSLKAWRFYEETQYF; cdr3_nt: TGTGCCAGCAGTTTGAAGGCGTGGCGTTTCTACGAAGAGACCCAGTACTTC
j_call: TRBJ2-7; clone_size: .; v_call: TRBV7-2; cdr3_length: 17; d_call: TRBD1; cdr3_aa: CASSAGTGRSLAYEQYF; cdr3_nt: TGTGCCAGCAGCGCCGGGACAGGGAGAAGCCTAGCCTACGAGCAGTACTTC
j_call: TRBJ2-1; clone_size: few; v_call: TRBV14; cdr3_length: 14; d_call: .; cdr3_aa: CASSLLYARHEQFF; cdr3_nt: TGTGCCAGCAGCCTCTTGTACGCTAGACATGAGCAGTTCTTC
j_call: TRBJ2-7; clone_size: many; v_call: TRBV27; cdr3_length: 14; d_call: TRBD1; cdr3_aa: CASSSWTGTDEQYF; cdr3_nt: TGTGCCAGCAGTTCGTGGACAGGGACCGACGAGCAGTACTTC
j_call: TRBJ1-1; clone_size: .; v_call: TRBV29-1; cdr3_length: 14; d_call: .; cdr3_aa: CSVGGGGSGTEAFF; cdr3_nt: TGCAGCGTTGGGGGAGGGGGGAGTGGCACTGAAGCTTTCTTT
j_call: TRBJ2-7; clone_size: .; v_call: TRBV7-2; cdr3_length: 14; d_call: .; cdr3_aa: CAGSLEPGVHEQNF; cdr3_nt: TGTGCCGGCAGCTTAGAACCAGGCGTCCACGAGCAGAACTTC
j_call: TRBJ2-7; clone_size: few; v_call: TRBV12-3/TRBV12-4; cdr3_length: 15; d_call: .; cdr3_aa: CASSLAAGNLYEQYF; cdr3_nt: TGTGCCAGCAGTTTAGCGGCGGGGAACCTCTACGAGCAGTACTTC
j_call: TRBJ2-6; clone_size: few; v_call: TRBV15; cdr3_length: 16; d_call: .; cdr3_aa: CATSRDWGSGANVLTF; cdr3_nt: TGTGCCACCAGCAGAGATTGGGGTTCTGGGGCCAACGTCCTGACTTTC
j_call: TRBJ2-7; clone_size: .; v_call: TRBV28; cdr3_length: 13; d_call: .; cdr3_aa: CASIGMPEYEQYF; cdr3_nt: TGTGCCAGCATTGGGATGCCCGAATACGAGCAGTACTTC
j_call: TRBJ2-2; clone_size: few; v_call: TRBV7-2; cdr3_length: 15; d_call: TRBD2; cdr3_aa: CASSPLTSGDGELFF; cdr3_nt: TGTGCCAGCAGCCCTTTGACTAGCGGGGACGGGGAGCTGTTTTTT
j_call: TRBJ2-1; clone_size: many; v_call: TRBV19; cdr3_length: 12; d_call: .; cdr3_aa: CASSNSGNEQFF; cdr3_nt: TGTGCCAGTAGTAACAGCGGCAATGAGCAGTTCTTC
j_call: TRBJ1-6; clone_size: .; v_call: TRBV19; cdr3_length: 14; d_call: .; cdr3_aa: CASSFRGHDSPLHF; cdr3_nt: TGTGCCAGTAGTTTCCGGGGCCACGATTCACCCCTCCACTTT
j_call: TRBJ2-3; clone_size: .; v_call: TRBV19; cdr3_length: 16; d_call: .; cdr3_aa: CASSIWGARGADTQYF; cdr3_nt: TGTGCCAGTAGTATATGGGGAGCCAGGGGGGCAGATACGCAGTATTTT
j_call: TRBJ2-3; clone_size: .; v_call: TRBV28; cdr3_length: 15; d_call: .; cdr3_aa: CASSLSADPPDTQYF; cdr3_nt: TGTGCCAGCAGTTTATCGGCGGACCCCCCAGATACGCAGTATTTT
j_call: TRBJ2-2; clone_size: few; v_call: TRBV7-2; cdr3_length: 14; d_call: .; cdr3_aa: CASRPSTGTGELFF; cdr3_nt: TGTGCCAGCAGACCCTCCACAGGGACCGGGGAGCTGTTTTTT
j_call: TRBJ1-2; clone_size: many; v_call: TRBV27; cdr3_length: 15; d_call: .; cdr3_aa: CASSPLTGPNYGYTF; cdr3_nt: TGTGCCAGCAGTCCGTTAACAGGGCCGAACTATGGCTACACCTTC
j_call: TRBJ2-5; clone_size: .; v_call: TRBV11-2; cdr3_length: 14; d_call: .; cdr3_aa: CASSDWVLRETQYF; cdr3_nt: TGTGCCAGCAGCGACTGGGTTTTGCGAGAGACCCAGTACTTC
j_call: TRBJ2-7; clone_size: few; v_call: TRBV5-1; cdr3_length: 16; d_call: TRBD1; cdr3_aa: CASSLAGQGGIFGQYF; cdr3_nt: TGCGCCAGCAGCTTGGCGGGACAGGGGGGCATCTTCGGGCAGTACTTC
j_call: TRBJ1-2; clone_size: few; v_call: TRBV5-1; cdr3_length: 14; d_call: TRBD1; cdr3_aa: CASRWGQQNYGYTF; cdr3_nt: TGCGCCAGCAGATGGGGACAGCAGAACTATGGCTACACCTTC
j_call: TRBJ2-2; clone_size: .; v_call: TRBV7-8; cdr3_length: 15; d_call: TRBD1; cdr3_aa: CASSKDRGYTGELFF; cdr3_nt: TGTGCCAGCAGCAAAGACAGGGGATACACCGGGGAGCTGTTTTTT
j_call: TRBJ2-5; clone_size: .; v_call: TRBV6-1; cdr3_length: 15; d_call: TRBD2; cdr3_aa: CASSRSGRKDETQYF; cdr3_nt: TGTGCCAGCAGTCGTAGCGGGAGAAAGGATGAGACCCAGTACTTC
j_call: TRBJ2-7; clone_size: few; v_call: TRBV2; cdr3_length: 13; d_call: .; cdr3_aa: CASAGVVVYEQYF; cdr3_nt: TGTGCCAGCGCCGGGGTAGTTGTCTACGAGCAGTACTTC
j_call: TRBJ1-6; clone_size: .; v_call: TRBV28; cdr3_length: 15; d_call: .; cdr3_aa: CASSLLGLGNSPLHF; cdr3_nt: TGTGCCAGCAGTTTATTGGGGTTGGGCAATTCACCCCTCCACTTT
j_call: TRBJ2-5; clone_size: many; v_call: TRBV12-3/TRBV12-4; cdr3_length: 11; d_call: .; cdr3_aa: CASSFLETQYF; cdr3_nt: TGTGCCAGCAGTTTTCTCGAGACCCAGTACTTC
j_call: TRBJ2-2; clone_size: .; v_call: TRBV3-1; cdr3_length: 19; d_call: TRBD2; cdr3_aa: CASSQESGRALRNTGELFF; cdr3_nt: TGTGCCAGCAGCCAAGAAAGCGGGAGGGCCTTGAGGAACACCGGGGAGCTGTTTTTT